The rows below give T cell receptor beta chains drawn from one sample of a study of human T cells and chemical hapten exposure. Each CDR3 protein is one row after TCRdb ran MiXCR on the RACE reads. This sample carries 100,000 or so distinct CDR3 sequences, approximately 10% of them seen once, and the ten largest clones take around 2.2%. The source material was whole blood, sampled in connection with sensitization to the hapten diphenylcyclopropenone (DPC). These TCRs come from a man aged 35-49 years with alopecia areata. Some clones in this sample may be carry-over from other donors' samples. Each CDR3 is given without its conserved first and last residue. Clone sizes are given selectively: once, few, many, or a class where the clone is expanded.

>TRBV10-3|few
AISDSTSASSTDTQY
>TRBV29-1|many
SVDMGSGAEAF
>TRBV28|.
ASSLLSVGNSPLH
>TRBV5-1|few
ASRAGAYYNEQF
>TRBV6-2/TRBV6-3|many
ASSRQRDRGYEQY
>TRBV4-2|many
ASSLSEGTSGNEQF
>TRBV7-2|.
ASSRGLETQY
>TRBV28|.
ASRAGGPTEQY
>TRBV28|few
ASSLRAETGELF
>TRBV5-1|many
ASSKRTGPRDYNSPLH
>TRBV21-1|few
ASSKGPDSYEQY
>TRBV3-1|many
ASSQLGTGLF
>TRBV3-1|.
ASSQDPGVSNQPQH
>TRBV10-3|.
AISEPDMGGYEQY
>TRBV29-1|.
SVEGVSDTQY
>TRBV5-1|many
ASSLDGRRNTEAF
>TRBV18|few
ASSLEGQGGTEAF
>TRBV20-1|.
SARLRVSISYEQY
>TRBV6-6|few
ASSMPGLETQY
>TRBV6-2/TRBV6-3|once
ASSYEVGTWKPQH
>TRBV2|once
ATGRGTQNIQY
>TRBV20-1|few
SARNEGATAF
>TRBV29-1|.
SVEEAQRAKNIQY
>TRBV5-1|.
ASSETGVYQETQY
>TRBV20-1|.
SARVKAGAPHEQY
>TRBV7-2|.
ASLLQGNTEAF
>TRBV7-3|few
ASSYPGVGTGELF
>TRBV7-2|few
ASSRDLSSSYNEQF
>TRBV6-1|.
ASSEGQGPRPLH
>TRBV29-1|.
SVVSSATNEKLF
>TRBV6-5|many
ASSPGPGETQY
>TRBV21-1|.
ASSKVDEFLLPSTDTQY
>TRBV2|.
ASGPPSGDTQY
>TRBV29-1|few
SVEDLERADTQY
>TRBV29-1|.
SGGLAGGSDTQY
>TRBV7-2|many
ASSLTDQGRAEAF
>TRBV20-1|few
SADPLNSGGDTQY
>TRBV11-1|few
ASSSWEGQPQH
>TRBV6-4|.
ASSPGPRGTGGEQPQH
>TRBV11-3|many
ASSSPGLGKAGELF
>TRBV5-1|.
ASSLVGGIAKNIQY
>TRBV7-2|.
ASSMGRQGMRSEQY
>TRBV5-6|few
ASSLGGTPNTGELF
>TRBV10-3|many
AITRTGNSPLH
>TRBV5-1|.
ASRVQGDTGELF
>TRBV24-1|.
ATSEKGVGTDTQY